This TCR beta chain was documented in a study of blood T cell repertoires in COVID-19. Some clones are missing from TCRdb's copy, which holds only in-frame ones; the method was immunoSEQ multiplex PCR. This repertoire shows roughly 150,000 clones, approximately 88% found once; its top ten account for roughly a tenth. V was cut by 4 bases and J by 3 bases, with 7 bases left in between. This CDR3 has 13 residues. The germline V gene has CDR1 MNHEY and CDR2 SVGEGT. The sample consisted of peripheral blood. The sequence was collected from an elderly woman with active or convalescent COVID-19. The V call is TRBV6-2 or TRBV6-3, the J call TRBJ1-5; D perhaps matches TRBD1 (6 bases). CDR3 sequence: CASSWDTNQPQHF. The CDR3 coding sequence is TGTGCCAGCAGTTGGGACACCAATCAGCCCCAGCATTTT.